This T cell receptor beta chain was sequenced during a study of T cell responses to AZD1222 COVID-19 vaccine. Study results and limitations: Repertoire sampling occurred only after the peak T cell response. Within unmutated variant regions lay the reported targets of nearly half of spike-specific TCRs. It should be noted that donors were predominantly white British and more often female, and clonal diversity was possibly underestimated.

This CDR3 comprises 18 residues. J lost 0 bases, V lost 4 bases, and 11 bases had no gene match. Germline V lookup: CDR1 SGDLS, CDR2 YYNGEE. Sequencing used immunoSEQ multiplex PCR; TCRdb keeps in-frame clones, though not all of them. The sample comprises over 30,000 clones, over 75% of which are singletons, and approximately 27% rests with the top ten. Notes on this clone: What it binds is not known.

This sequence originates from an adult who received the MenACWY meningococcal vaccine as a control. The sample in question was peripheral blood, obtained 28 days after the second dose of the MenACWY control vaccine. The chain combines TRBV9 with TRBJ2-1; 9 bases map to TRBD2. DNA of the CDR3: TGTGCCAGCAGCAGCCAAGGGGCGGGAGGGGACTCCTACAATGAGCAGTTCTTC. It is translated as CASSSQGAGGDSYNEQFF.